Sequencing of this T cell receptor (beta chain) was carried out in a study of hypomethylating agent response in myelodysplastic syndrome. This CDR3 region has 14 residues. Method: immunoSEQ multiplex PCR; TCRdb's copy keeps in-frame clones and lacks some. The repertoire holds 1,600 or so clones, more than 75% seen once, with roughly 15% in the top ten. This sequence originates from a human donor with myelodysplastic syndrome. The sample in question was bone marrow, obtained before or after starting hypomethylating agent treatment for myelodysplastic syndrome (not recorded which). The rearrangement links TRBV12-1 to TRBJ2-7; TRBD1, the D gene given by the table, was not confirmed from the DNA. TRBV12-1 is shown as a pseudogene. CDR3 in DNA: TGTGCCAGCAGCCCTACAGACACCCCCTACGAGCAGTACTTC. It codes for CASSPTDTPYEQYF.